This entry concerns a single TCR beta chain. The target of this receptor is not known. Within one base of it there is no much larger clone, and no base qualities were kept. Measured from the cysteine to the phenylalanine, the CDR3 is 16 residues long. Only CDR3 DNA remains: 48 bases, in frame from the first base. V ends up 0 bases short and J 1 base short, with an unmatched junction base count of 2. CDR1 and CDR2 are drawn from the germline V gene: SGHDT, YYEEEE. The collaborating institutions used their own protocols to collect whole blood in K2EDTA tubes. For TCRbeta analysis, collaborators shipped samples in one of three forms: frozen whole blood, isolated PBMCs, or DNA extracted from either of those sample types. TCRbeta CDR3 regions were amplified from genomic DNA by means of the immunoSEQ Assay, a bias-controlled multiplex PCR. Regarding the original processing steps: The number of nucleated cells in each sample was estimated from the amplification of reference gene primers within the assay. To quantify the absolute abundance of each unique TCRbeta CDR3 rearrangement, sequence reads were collapsed and filtered. For each sample, productive Simpson clonality was calculated by taking the square root of Simpson's diversity index across productive rearrangements. TCRdb stores this immuneACCESS table with in-frame sequences only. Part of the clones is absent; in the studies checked, under half of the shortfall reflects unresolved V genes, and no reason is known for the rest. The V and J calls and clone size come from that table; D and trimming were worked out from the DNA. The sample contains approximately 97,000 clones, 80% to 90% of them found a single time. In total, the top ten clones hold around 10% of the sample.

This record belongs to a study of blood T cell repertoires in COVID-19 (dated by TCRdb to 2018 to 2020). At the level of the whole study: Samples covering the acute and convalescent phases of COVID-19 were provided by collaborators in the United States, Italy and Spain. Samples were obtained from the ongoing ImmuneRACE study (first 160 participants) and from 1,000 to 1,500 subjects provided by 6 global collaborators. Where HLA class I and class II types were available, the types were taken from metadata supplied by the sample provider, not from assay-based typing. The prospective study material was composed of cDNA or gDNA derived from T cells, B-cell-depleted T cells, or PBMCs. The repertoires were released in a freely available public database meant as a resource for research on the immune response to SARS-CoV-2. Subjects who had been exposed to COVID-19, were actively infected with it, or had recovered from it provided the deeply sampled blood TCRbeta repertoires that made up the dataset. Sample metadata almost always included a de-identified subject ID, COVID-19 status, age in years and sex. General conclusions and limits of the study: The amount of clinical and demographic metadata varied by source and participant and was provided uncurated.

Sequencing was carried out using peripheral blood. This chain joins TRBV5-6 to TRBJ2-2, with 8 middle bases fitting TRBD2. The origin of this receptor is a man in his forties with active or convalescent COVID-19. For the CDR3, the sequence is CASSLGLAGNTGELFF. The nucleotide sequence reads as follows: TGTGCCAGCAGCTTGGGGCTAGCGGGGAACACCGGGGAGCTGTTTTTT.